A single sample gave rise to the 22 T cell receptor beta chains below, sequenced in a study of cytomegalovirus exposure and HLA in healthy donors. Libraries were prepared by immunoSEQ multiplex PCR; TCRdb keeps only in-frame clonotypes and omits some of them. The data show some 99,000 clones, about 90% seen once. Sequenced material: PBMCs. The receptors stem from a woman aged 18-35 years in good health and CMV-seronegative.

The gene calls are TRBV2 and TRBJ1-1, with 7 bases that match TRBD1. This CDR3 contains 13 residues. J was trimmed by 8 bases and V by 5 bases; bases with no gene match: 8. Germline V gene sequence: CDR1 SNHLY, CDR2 FYNNEI. As DNA, the CDR3 is TGTGCCAGCAGTAAAACAGGGGCAGGGGAAGCTTTCTTT. It encodes CASSKTGAGEAFF.

The chain employs TRBV15 and TRBJ1-1; 9 nucleotides align to TRBD1. The CDR3 spans 14 residues. Germline V gene lookup returns CDR1 LNHNV and CDR2 YYDKDF (reference sequence). With V trimmed by 2 bases and J by 3 bases, 1 base remained unmatched. In nucleotides, the CDR3 is TGTGCCACCAGCAGATGGGACAGGGACACTGAAGCTTTCTTT. It is translated as CATSRWDRDTEAFF.

This chain uses TRBV6-1 with TRBJ2-2; 7 bases align to TRBD2. This CDR3 region has 16 residues. Trimming cost V 0 bases and J 3 bases; bases outside gene matches: 4. Germline CDR1 MNHNS, CDR2 SASEGT. CDR3 sequence: CASSEAAGVYTGELFF. The CDR3 region has the DNA TGTGCCAGCAGTGAAGCGGCGGGGGTTTACACCGGGGAGCTGTTTTTT.

CDR3 sequence: CASSFAGQRYEQYF. The CDR3 DNA reads TGTGCCAGCAGTTTTGCGGGACAGAGATACGAGCAGTACTTC. The gene calls are TRBV27 and TRBJ2-7; D is possibly TRBD1 (7 bases). V gave up 3 bases and J gave up 4 bases, with 13 bases separating them. Germline V gene sequence: CDR1 MNHEY, CDR2 SMNVEV (reference sequence). The CDR3 sequence is 14 residues long.

The chain couples TRBV30 to TRBJ2-5, with D possibly TRBD2 on 6 matching bases. Germline values: CDR1 GTSNPN, CDR2 SVGIG (reference sequence). This CDR3 is built from 13 residues. The CDR3 bases are TGTACCTTTCTGGCGGAGGGACAAGAGACCCAGTACTTC. Translation: CTFLAEGQETQYF.

This sequence joins TRBV28 and TRBJ2-7, with TRBD1 matching 9 bases. The CDR3 length is 17 residues. The V segment lost 6 bases and the J segment 4 bases; nucleotides outside the gene matches: 16. Germline V gives CDR1 MDHEN, CDR2 SYDVKM. This chain's CDR3 is CASRLTGGAYRRYEQYF. The CDR3, as DNA: TGTGCCAGCAGGTTAACAGGGGGCGCGTATAGGCGGTACGAGCAGTACTTC.

The chain is built from TRBV27 and TRBJ1-5; D may be TRBD1 (5 bases). CDR1 and CDR2 (germline): MNHEY, SMNVEV (reference sequence). The V gene lost 2 bases and the J gene lost 2 bases, with 7 bases spanning the gap. The CDR3 contains 14 residues. The CDR3 region has the DNA TGTGCCAGCAGTTTAGGAGGGGGCAATCAGCCCCAGCATTTT. Translated, it gives CASSLGGGNQPQHF.

The J gene is TRBJ2-1, the V gene TRBV11-2; D perhaps matches TRBD1 (5 bases). There are 12 residues in the CDR3. Trimming took off 0 bases at V and 12 bases at J, with 9 bases between the two ends. Looked up from germline, CDR1 is SGHAT and CDR2 is FQNNGV. The CDR3 region has the DNA TGTGCCAGCAGCTTAGATAGAAGGGGGCAGTTCTTC. Translated: CASSLDRRGQFF.

This clone showed up just once. The chain joins TRBV11-3 to TRBJ2-1, with D possibly matching TRBD2 (5 bases). Germline-derived CDR1 and CDR2 are SGHNT and YENEEA. The CDR3 contains 15 residues. V shed 8 bases and J shed 8 bases, with 22 bases lying between them. CDR3 in amino acids: CASGPGGSGSDEQFF. For the CDR3, the DNA is TGTGCCAGCGGCCCAGGCGGGTCAGGTTCCGATGAGCAGTTCTTC.

This sequence joins TRBV7-2 and TRBJ1-2; 7 bases fit TRBD1. The CDR3 has 14 amino acids. The ends lost 5 bases at V and 4 bases at J; junction bases unmatched: 7. CDR1 is SGHTA and CDR2 is FQGNSA in the germline V gene. CDR3 in DNA: TGTGCCAGCAGCGTAAAGGGACAGATCTATGGCTACACCTTC. Translating gives CASSVKGQIYGYTF.

The rearrangement joins TRBV7-6 to TRBJ2-1; 7 bases map to TRBD2. Per germline, CDR1 SGHVS and CDR2 FNYEAQ. CDR3 size: 15 residues. V lost 1 base to trimming and J lost 4 bases; unmatched junction nucleotides: 4. In DNA, the CDR3 is TGTGCCAGCAGCTTAGTGGCGGGGGAATACAATGAGCAGTTCTTC. The encoded protein is CASSLVAGEYNEQFF. The entire variable domain, with the rest obtained from reference TRBV7-6 and TRBJ2-1, is as follows: GAGVSQSPRYKVTKRGQDVALRCDPISGHVSLYWYRQALGQGPEFLTYFNYEAQQDKSGLPNDRFSAERPEGSISTLTIQRTEQRDSAMYRCASSLVAGEYNEQFFGPGTRLTVL.

This clone was seen a single time. The chain carries TRBV7-9 and TRBJ2-1, with TRBD2 identical over 9 bases. The V gene's germline CDR1 is SEHNR and CDR2 FQNEAQ (reference sequence). CDR3 size: 13 residues. V gave up 3 bases and J gave up 6 bases; unmatched junction bases: 0. The CDR3 here is CASSLGLANEQFF. The CDR3 coding sequence is TGTGCCAGCAGCTTGGGACTAGCCAATGAGCAGTTCTTC.

V gene TRBV7-2 combines with J gene TRBJ2-2, with 8 nucleotides matching TRBD2. The CDR3 has 15 residues. Germline CDR1 is SGHTA and CDR2 is FQGNSA. J gave up 4 bases and V 5 bases, and 6 bases lay outside the gene matches. This chain's CDR3 is CASSRGLAITGELFF. The DNA for the CDR3 is TGTGCCAGCAGCCGCGGACTAGCAATCACCGGGGAGCTGTTTTTT. Together with reference TRBV7-2 and TRBJ2-2, the CDR3 gives the full variable domain: GAGVSQSPSNKVTEKGKDVELRCDPISGHTALYWYRQSLGQGLEFLIYFQGNSAPDKSGLPSDRFSAERTGGSVSTLTIQRTQQEDSAVYLCASSRGLAITGELFFGEGSRLTVL.

The chain is built from TRBV7-3 and TRBJ2-7; perhaps TRBD2 as D (7 bases). V dropped 3 bases and J dropped 5 bases, with 11 bases sitting between them. CDR1 is SGHTA, CDR2 FQGTGA, per germline. The CDR3 length is 13 residues. Here the CDR3 DNA reads TGTGCCAGCAGCTTTGGCGGGGGCCACGAGCAGTACTTC. Protein product: CASSFGGGHEQYF.

V usage is TRBV12-5 and J usage is TRBJ2-4, with D possibly matching TRBD1 (5 bases). V was cut by 1 base and J by 5 bases, with 15 bases left in between. In germline, CDR1 is LGHNT, CDR2 FRNRAP. There are 16 residues in the CDR3. The CDR3 is CASGLGLAPQENIQYF. CDR3 sequence (DNA): TGTGCTAGTGGTTTGGGCCTTGCCCCACAGGAAAACATTCAGTACTTC.

The V gene is TRBV7-9, the J gene TRBJ2-1; D remains unclear. Germline V gene data show CDR1 as SEHNR and CDR2 as FQNEAQ (reference sequence). The V end was cut by 6 bases, the J end by 5 bases, with 11 bases between. The CDR3 has 13 residues. CDR3 nucleotides: TGTGCCAGCAGGAGTCCTAGGAACAATGAGCAGTTCTTC. This encodes CASRSPRNNEQFF.

The chain has TRBV28 and TRBJ2-7, with TRBD1 identical over 7 bases. V lost 2 bases, J lost 11 bases, and 9 bases stayed unmatched. Germline CDR1 MDHEN, CDR2 SYDVKM. The CDR3 spans 13 residues. This CDR3 is CASSLSLSQGEYF. CDR3 DNA sequence: TGTGCCAGCAGTTTAAGTCTCTCCCAGGGGGAGTACTTC.

J is TRBJ2-3 and V is TRBV13; 16 nucleotides match TRBD2. CDR3 length: 18 residues. The germline CDR1 and CDR2 sequences are PRHDT and FYEKMQ (reference sequence). The V gene end was trimmed by 3 bases and the J gene end by 4 bases; junction bases not matched to a gene: 7. The CDR3 here is CASSFSGTSGRAADTQYF. The CDR3 nucleotides are TGTGCCAGCAGCTTCTCCGGGACTAGCGGGAGGGCCGCAGATACGCAGTATTTT. The entire variable domain, with the rest obtained from reference TRBV13 and TRBJ2-3, is as follows: AAGVIQSPRHLIKEKRETATLKCYPIPRHDTVYWYQQGPGQDPQFLISFYEKMQSDKGSIPDRFSAQQFSDYHSELNMSSLELGDSALYFCASSFSGTSGRAADTQYFGPGTRLTVL.

The chain uses TRBV29-1 and TRBJ2-2; D call uncertain. CDR1 is SQVTM and CDR2 is ANQGSEA in the germline V gene. The CDR3 is 11 residues long. V dropped 5 bases and J dropped 3 bases, with 4 bases sitting between them. The CDR3 nucleotides are TGCAGCGTTCCGTACACCGGGGAGCTGTTTTTT. Its translation is CSVPYTGELFF.

The chain employs TRBV9 and TRBJ2-2, with a weak D call TRBD2 (6 bases). Between the trimmed V and J ends, which lost 3 bases and 1 base, there was a span of 19 bases. The CDR3 loop spans 18 amino acids. Looked up from germline, CDR1 is SGDLS and CDR2 is YYNGEE. CDR3 nucleotide sequence: TGTGCCAGCAGCGCCCCCGTAGGGGCGGGGTGGAACACCGGGGAGCTGTTTTTT. Protein: CASSAPVGAGWNTGELFF.

This chain links TRBV5-6 with TRBJ2-7, with 7 bases fitting TRBD2. The CDR3 contains 15 residues. The germline gives CDR1 SGHDT, CDR2 YYEEEE. V shed 4 bases, J shed 3 bases, and the junction held 10 bases outside the gene matches. CDR3 protein: CASSASGRVGYEQYF. CDR3 nucleotides: TGTGCCAGCAGCGCGTCGGGGAGGGTGGGCTACGAGCAGTACTTC.

The V and J genes are TRBV18 and TRBJ1-4; TRBD1 aligns across 9 bases. CDR1 and CDR2 from the germline V gene are KGHSH and LQKENI. Losses at the gene ends were 4 bases for V and 7 bases for J; bases not matched to a gene: 4. This CDR3 comprises 14 residues. CDR3 amino acids: CASSQGQGGEKLFF. The CDR3 nucleotides are TGTGCCAGCTCACAGGGACAGGGCGGTGAAAAACTGTTTTTT.